Listed below are T cell receptor beta chains from one sample, sequenced in a study of identical twins. TCRdb redid the calling of the 5' RACE reads with MiXCR, one entry per CDR3 protein. The sample shows about 890,000 distinct CDR3 sequences, approximately 13% of them seen only once. This same sample was also part of a study on yellow fever vaccine responses in identical twins.

Sequencing was carried out using PBMCs. These receptors came from a woman between 18 and 30 years old in good health. CDR3s include the opening cysteine and the closing phenylalanine or tryptophan. D genes are given only for firm matches. Only some rows state a clone size, as once, few, many or a class for expanded clones.

TRBV2,TRBD1,TRBJ1-2,.,CASSEAPRTGDGYTF,TGTGCCAGCAGTGAAGCGCCCCGGACAGGCGATGGCTACACCTTC
TRBV5-1,TRBD2,TRBJ2-1,.,CASSPNLAGGGDEQFF,TGCGCCAGCAGCCCCAACCTAGCGGGAGGGGGAGATGAGCAGTTCTTC
TRBV7-2,TRBD2,TRBJ2-4,.,CASLGRGGSYHNIQYF,TGTGCCAGCTTAGGACGGGGGGGCTCTTACCATAACATTCAGTACTTC
TRBV4-1,.,TRBJ1-5,few,CASSQASSPAGQPQHF,TGCGCCAGCAGCCAAGCAAGTAGCCCAGCCGGTCAGCCCCAGCATTTT
TRBV9,TRBD2,TRBJ2-3,.,CASTKWGGGTDTQYF,TGTGCCAGCACCAAGTGGGGGGGGGGCACAGATACGCAGTATTTT
TRBV7-9,.,TRBJ2-1,few,CASSLGGGTNNEQFF,TGTGCCAGCAGCTTGGGGGGCGGCACCAACAATGAGCAGTTCTTC
TRBV5-6,.,TRBJ1-1,.,CASSPPFGDTEAFF,TGTGCCAGCAGCCCGCCGTTTGGGGACACTGAAGCTTTCTTT
TRBV3-1,.,TRBJ2-1,many,CASSPFGHLSYNEQFF,TGTGCCAGCAGCCCGTTCGGACACTTGAGCTACAATGAGCAGTTCTTC
TRBV6-1,.,TRBJ1-4,.,CASRWTLDEKLFF,TGTGCCAGCCGATGGACATTGGATGAAAAACTGTTTTTT
TRBV27,TRBD1,TRBJ2-1,few,CASSLLGGLVNEQFF,TGTGCCAGCAGTTTATTAGGGGGCTTGGTCAATGAGCAGTTCTTC
TRBV29-1,TRBD1,TRBJ1-1,.,CSVEPDRGLNTEAFF,TGCAGCGTTGAACCGGACAGGGGATTGAACACTGAAGCTTTCTTT
TRBV12-3/TRBV12-4,.,TRBJ1-5,many,CASRPGNSNQPQHF,TGTGCCAGCAGGCCTGGGAATAGCAATCAGCCCCAGCATTTT